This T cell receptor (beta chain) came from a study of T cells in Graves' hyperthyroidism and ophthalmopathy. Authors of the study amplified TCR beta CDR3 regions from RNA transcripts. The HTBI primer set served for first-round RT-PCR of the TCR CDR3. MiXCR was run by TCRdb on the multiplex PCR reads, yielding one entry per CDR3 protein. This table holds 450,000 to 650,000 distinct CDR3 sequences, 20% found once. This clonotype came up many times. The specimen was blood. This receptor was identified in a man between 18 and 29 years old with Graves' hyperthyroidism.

The chain's CDR3 is CASSSGGREQYF. The CDR3 coding sequence is TGTGCCAGCAGTTCGGGGGGCCGCGAGCAGTACTTC. V gene TRBV6-5 combines with J gene TRBJ2-7; tentatively, D is TRBD2 (7 bases). Trimming shortened V by 4 bases and J by 6 bases, and 10 bases separated the two germline ends. The CDR3 is 12 amino acids. Germline V lookup: CDR1 MNHEY, CDR2 SVGAGI.